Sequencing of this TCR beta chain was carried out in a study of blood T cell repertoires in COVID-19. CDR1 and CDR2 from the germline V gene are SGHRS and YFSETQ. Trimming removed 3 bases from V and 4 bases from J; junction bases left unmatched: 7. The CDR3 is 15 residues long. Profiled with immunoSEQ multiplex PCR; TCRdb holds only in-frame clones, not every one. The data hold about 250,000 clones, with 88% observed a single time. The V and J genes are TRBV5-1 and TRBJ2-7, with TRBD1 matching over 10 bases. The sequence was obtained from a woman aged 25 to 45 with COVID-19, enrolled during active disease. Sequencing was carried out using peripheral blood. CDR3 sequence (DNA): TGCGCCAGCAGCTCGCCCGGGACAGGGGTGTACGAGCAGTACTTC. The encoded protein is CASSSPGTGVYEQYF.